This TCR beta chain was identified in a study of T cells after yellow fever vaccination. Study context: SMART-Seq v4 Ultra Low Input handled preparation of low-cell-number fractions. The study's findings and limits: Post-booster samples contained most primary-vaccination clones (around 95% CD4, roughly 88% CD8). It was a small share of clonotypes that appeared in both CD4 and CD8 compartments.

By 5'RACE template switching, TCR cDNA was produced, with a universal primer site and UMIs added in the process. Each CDR3 protein is one row after TCRdb ran MiXCR on the 5' RACE reads. The table lists around 400,000 distinct CDR3 sequences, more than 9% of them singletons, with 18% in the top ten. Turning to this clonotype: Its antigen is currently unknown.

Germline CDR1 DFQATT, CDR2 SNEGSKA (reference sequence). J lost 4 bases, V lost 6 bases, and 5 bases had no gene match. This CDR3 has 12 residues. This TCR was recovered from a man aged 18 to 35 who received the YFV17D yellow fever vaccine. Specimen: PBMCs, collected on the day of the first yellow fever vaccination. The chain joins TRBV20-1 to TRBJ1-2; 7 bases line up with TRBD1. CDR3 loop: CSAWDSPYGYTF. CDR3 nucleotide sequence: TGCAGTGCGTGGGACAGTCCCTATGGCTACACCTTC.